This TCR beta chain is from a study of early T cells in non-severe SARS-CoV-2 infection. As for the study in general: The chains were unpaired, and the sequenced material was bulk RNA from unsorted whole blood. Overall study findings and caveats: VDJdb-based matching was biased toward anti-spike CD8 responses and missed private and CD4 specificities.

Individual cDNA molecules were tagged with unique molecular identifiers. MiXCR, run by TCRdb on the 5' RACE reads, gives a single entry per CDR3 protein. The table includes 75,000 to 80,000 distinct CDR3 sequences, approximately 10% detected once. The table lists this clonotype with many counts. Its antigen is undetermined. Trimming took 6 bases from V and 2 from J, leaving 14 bases between them. This CDR3 has 14 residues. The TCR comes from an adult who was a healthcare worker with PCR-confirmed SARS-CoV-2 infection or an uninfected control (not recorded which). The J gene is TRBJ2-7, the V gene TRBV12-3 or TRBV12-4; no clear D. The sample in question was whole blood, obtained at baseline. The CDR3 loop reads CASSPPVYPYEQYF. DNA for the CDR3: TGTGCCAGCAGCCCCCCGGTGTACCCCTACGAGCAGTACTTC.